The 2 T cell receptor beta chains below were found in one sample sequenced in a study of tumor-infiltrating lymphocytes in primary liver carcinoma. TCR beta cDNA was made from approximately 500 ng total RNA with a constant-region primer. ARM-PCR was slightly modified, and three nested multiplex PCR rounds with it gave rise to the TCR beta libraries. The study ran its first two PCR rounds for roughly 10 cycles each, using TRBV1-TRBV30 forward primers and a C-beta reverse primer. TCRdb redid the calling of the multiplex PCR reads with MiXCR, one entry per CDR3 protein. This table holds 95,000 to 150,000 distinct CDR3 sequences, 55% to 75% found once. Joint extraction of RNA and DNA used roughly 18-34 mg of bulk tissue that was unsorted. The sequencing input was liver tumor tissue from sampling region 1. Sample subset: tumor region T1, superior pole. These receptors originate from a woman aged 60-75 years with primary liver carcinoma and hepatitis B virus infection.

With respect to this clonotype: At one end the junction does not follow the germline gene, possibly because of a read error. The rearrangement joins TRBV18 to TRBJ1-6, with D possibly matching TRBD1 (6 bases). This CDR3 has 14 amino acids. Looked up from germline, CDR1 is KGHSH and CDR2 is LQKENI. CDR3 DNA sequence: TGTGCCAGCTCACCAGGGCAGGGGAATTCGCCCCTCCACTTT. This codes for CASSPGQGNSPLHF.

V usage is TRBV30 and J usage is TRBJ1-1; the D gene is possibly TRBD1 (6 bases). The V gene's germline CDR1 is GTSNPN and CDR2 SVGIG (reference sequence). The CDR3 length is 14 residues. Trimming took off 4 bases at V and 5 bases at J, with 17 bases between the two ends. The CDR3: CAWISGAGVTEAFF. CDR3 coding DNA: TGTGCCTGGATCTCGGGGGCAGGAGTGACTGAAGCTTTCTTT.